The clone carrying this T cell receptor beta chain was detected once. The antigen remains unidentified. Using immunoSEQ multiplex PCR, the repertoire was profiled, and TCRdb retains in-frame clones only, with some absent. The sample records just under 65,000 clones, about 90% being singletons. The CDR3 covers 13 residues. Germline V gene data show CDR1 as GTSNPN and CDR2 as SVGIG (reference sequence). Trimming removed 2 bases at V and 5 bases at J, with 10 bases between. This entry is derived from a study of OX40 agonist ivuxolimab in advanced cancers. Across the study: Eligibility admitted prior anti-PD-1, anti-PD-L1 or anti-CTLA-4 therapy; around 38% had some.

Study-wide results and caveats: Partial responders at 0.1-3.0 mg/kg showed near-lowest clonal expansion. Nonresponders, in some cases, also had low normalized T-cell clonal expansion.

The chain uses TRBV30 and TRBJ1-5; D gene unclear. The material sequenced was CD4+ or CD8+ T cells sorted from blood, taken in a trial of the OX40 agonist ivuxolimab. This TCR was recovered from an adult with an advanced solid tumor such as melanoma, head and neck, liver or kidney cancer. In DNA, the CDR3 is TGTGCCTGGAGTCCGACGCTATATCAGCCCCAGCATTTT. As protein: CAWSPTLYQPQHF.